The T cell receptor beta chain under discussion was sequenced for a study (dated by TCRdb to the early 2010s). The junction shows trimming of 3 bases on V and 6 bases on J, plus 15 bases between the germline ends. The germline V gene supplies CDR1 KGHSH and CDR2 LQKENI. The CDR3 measures 15 amino acids from cysteine to phenylalanine. The CDR3 DNA has 45 bases and is translated from base 1. This clonotype was found a few times. What antigen it recognizes has not been identified. No much larger clone is present one base from it, and per-base qualities are unavailable. Instrument on record: Illumina Genome Analyzer IIx. TCRdb applied fastp at Q25 and MiXCR to the public reads, then kept only in-frame beta chains. Records with the same CDR3 protein are collapsed into one entry carrying the most frequent genes and DNA. The sample table holds 6,500 to 7,500 distinct CDR3 sequences, of which 30% to 35% were seen once. Jointly, the top ten make up 20% to 25% of the sample.

This sequence originates from a human donor. Here the chain combines TRBV18 and TRBJ1-5, and TRBD1 may be the D gene, going by 6 matching bases. The sequenced material came from blood. The sequenced DNA is TGTGCCAGCTCACCGGCCCCGGGGGCGAGTCAGCCCCAGCATTTT. This is translated as CASSPAPGASQPQHF.